Listed below are T cell receptor beta chains from one sample, sequenced in a study of T cell changes during pregnancy in multiple sclerosis. Assay used: immunoSEQ multiplex PCR; TCRdb lists only in-frame clones, some missing. The sample has tens of thousands of clones, 94% seen once. Sequencing used peripheral blood, obtained in the second trimester of pregnancy. The receptors originated from a female donor in good health, enrolled as a control in a pregnancy study. The CDR3 runs from the conserved cysteine through the conserved F or W. A D gene is named only where the DNA matches it firmly. Expanded clones are given a class, and other clones once, few, many or no size at all.

V	size	J	D	DNA	CDR3
TRBV5-1	.	TRBJ2-3	.	TGCGCCAGCAGCTTCGACTTCGATGCGCAGTATTTT	CASSFDFDAQYF
TRBV7-6	.	TRBJ2-3	TRBD1	TGTGCCAGCAGCCCCGGGCCGGGACAGGGTCGCACAGATACGCAGTATTTT	CASSPGPGQGRTDTQYF
TRBV6-1	.	TRBJ2-7	TRBD1	TGTGCCAGCAGTGAAAGCGGGACAGGGCGCGAGCAGTACTTC	CASSESGTGREQYF
TRBV11-3	.	TRBJ2-7	TRBD1	TGTGCCAGCAGCCCGGGACAGGCCGCCTACGAGCAGTACTTC	CASSPGQAAYEQYF
TRBV2	few	TRBJ2-7	TRBD1	TGTGCCAGCACCCCGGGACAGGGGATCTACGAGCAGTACTTC	CASTPGQGIYEQYF
TRBV27	.	TRBJ2-3	.	TGTGCCAGCAGCACAAGGGGAGCGGACAGCCCCTTAGAAGATACGCATTATTTT	CASSTRGADSPLEDTHYF
TRBV2	.	TRBJ2-2	TRBD1	TGTGCCAGCAGTGGGACAGGGGGAACCGGGGAGCTGTTTTTT	CASSGTGGTGELFF
TRBV2	few	TRBJ1-1	TRBD1	TGTGCCAGCATAAGGGACAGAGTGACTGAAGCTTTCTTT	CASIRDRVTEAFF
TRBV28	.	TRBJ2-7	TRBD1	TGTGCCAGCAGTTCCCCGGGACAGGGGGCGAACGAGCAGTACTTC	CASSSPGQGANEQYF
TRBV7-2	.	TRBJ1-4	.	TGTGCCAGCAGCCACTACACAGGGCCCGGTAATGAAAAACTGTTTTTT	CASSHYTGPGNEKLFF
TRBV19	.	TRBJ2-1	TRBD2	TGTGCCAGTAGTGAGGTCGGGAGGTCCTACAATGAGCAGTTCTTC	CASSEVGRSYNEQFF
TRBV28	.	TRBJ2-7	TRBD1	TGTGCCAGCGGACAGGGGGTCAACGAGCAGTACTTC	CASGQGVNEQYF
TRBV27	.	TRBJ2-2	TRBD1	TGTGCCAGCAGAGGACAGGTTTACACCGGGGAGCTGTTTTTT	CASRGQVYTGELFF
TRBV5-1	once	TRBJ2-7	.	TGCGCCAGCAGCGTCGGACACTCTTACGAGCAGTACTTC	CASSVGHSYEQYF
TRBV5-1	.	TRBJ1-1	.	TGCGCCAGCAGCTTGGCTCCGGGAAACACTGAAGCTTTCTTT	CASSLAPGNTEAFF
TRBV7-9	.	TRBJ2-7	TRBD2	TGTGCCAGCAGCTTACAAGCGGGAGGTCGAAGGGAGCAGTACTTC	CASSLQAGGRREQYF
TRBV28	few	TRBJ2-7	.	TGTGCCAGCAGTTTCTTCGAGCAGTACTTC	CASSFFEQYF